This TCR beta chain was captured in a study of OX40 agonist ivuxolimab in advanced cancers. Regarding the study as a whole: Specificity for antigen went undetermined in the expanded peripheral T cells.

V shed 5 bases, J shed 4 bases, and the junction held 11 bases outside the gene matches. The CDR3 consists of 17 residues. Germline values: CDR1 MNHEY, CDR2 SMNVEV (reference sequence). With regard to this clone: Its specificity is not known.

Data came from immunoSEQ multiplex PCR; TCRdb stores just in-frame clones and leaves some out. The sample holds 45,000 to 60,000 clones, almost 90% seen once. V is TRBV27 and J is TRBJ2-2, with 9 bases fitting TRBD1. The TCR originated in an adult with an advanced solid tumor such as melanoma, head and neck, liver or kidney cancer. The material was CD4+ or CD8+ T cells sorted from blood, obtained in a trial of the OX40 agonist ivuxolimab. CDR3 in amino acids: CASSALQGAVGTGELFF. The CDR3 nucleotides are TGTGCCAGCAGTGCCCTACAGGGGGCCGTTGGCACCGGGGAGCTGTTTTTT.